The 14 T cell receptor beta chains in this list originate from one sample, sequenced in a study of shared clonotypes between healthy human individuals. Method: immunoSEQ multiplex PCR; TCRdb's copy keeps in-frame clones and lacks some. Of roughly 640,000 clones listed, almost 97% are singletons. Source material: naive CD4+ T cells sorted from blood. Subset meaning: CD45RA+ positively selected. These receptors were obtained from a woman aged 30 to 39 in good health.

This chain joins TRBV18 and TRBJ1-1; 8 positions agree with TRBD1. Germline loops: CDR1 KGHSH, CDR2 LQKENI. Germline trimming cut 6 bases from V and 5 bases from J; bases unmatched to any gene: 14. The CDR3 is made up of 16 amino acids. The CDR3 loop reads CASSHSGGELWTEAFF. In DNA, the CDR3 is TGTGCCAGCTCTCACTCAGGGGGCGAATTGTGGACTGAAGCTTTCTTT. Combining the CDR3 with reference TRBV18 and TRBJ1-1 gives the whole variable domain NAGVMQNPRHLVRRRGQEARLRCSPMKGHSHVYWYRQLPEEGLKFMVYLQKENIIDESGMPKERFSAEFPKEGPSILRIQQVVRGDSAAYFCASSHSGGELWTEAFFGQGTRLTVV.

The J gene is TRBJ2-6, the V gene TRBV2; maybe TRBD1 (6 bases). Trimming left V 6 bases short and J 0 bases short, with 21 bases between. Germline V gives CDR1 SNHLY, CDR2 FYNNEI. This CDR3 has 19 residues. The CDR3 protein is CASRLRQARTSSGANVLTF. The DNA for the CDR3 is TGTGCCAGCAGGCTTCGACAGGCCCGAACTTCCTCTGGGGCCAACGTCCTGACTTTC.

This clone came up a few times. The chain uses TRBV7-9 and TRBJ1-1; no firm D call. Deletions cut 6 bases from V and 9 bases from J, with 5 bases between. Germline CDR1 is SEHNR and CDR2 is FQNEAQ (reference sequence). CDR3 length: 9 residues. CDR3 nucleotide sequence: TGTGCCAGCAGTCTCAAAGCTTTCTTT. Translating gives CASSLKAFF.

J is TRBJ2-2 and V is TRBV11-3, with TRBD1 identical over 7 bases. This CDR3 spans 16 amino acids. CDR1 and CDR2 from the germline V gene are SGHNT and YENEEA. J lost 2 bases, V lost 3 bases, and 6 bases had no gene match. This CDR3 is CASSFGTVQNTGELFF. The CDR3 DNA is TGTGCCAGCAGCTTTGGGACAGTTCAAAACACCGGGGAGCTGTTTTTT.

This CDR3 reads CASSQQQREYSTDTQYF. CDR3 bases: TGTGCCAGCAGCCAACAGCAGCGGGAATATAGCACAGATACGCAGTATTTT. V gene TRBV14 combines with J gene TRBJ2-3, with 7 bases matching TRBD2. Germline V gene data show CDR1 as SGHDN and CDR2 as FVKESK. The CDR3 is 17 amino acids. V shed 2 bases, J shed 0 bases, and the junction held 8 bases outside the gene matches.

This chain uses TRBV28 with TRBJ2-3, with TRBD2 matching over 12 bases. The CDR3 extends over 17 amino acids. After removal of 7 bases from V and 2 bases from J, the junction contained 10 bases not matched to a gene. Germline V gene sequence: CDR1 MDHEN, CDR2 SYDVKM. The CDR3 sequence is CASTTGGLAGYTDTQYF. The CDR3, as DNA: TGTGCCAGCACCACAGGTGGACTAGCGGGATACACAGATACGCAGTATTTT. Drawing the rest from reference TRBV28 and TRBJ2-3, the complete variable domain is DVKVTQSSRYLVKRTGEKVFLECVQDMDHENMFWYRQDPGLGLRLIYFSYDVKMKEKGDIPEGYSVSREKKERFSLILESASTNQTSMYLCASTTGGLAGYTDTQYFGPGTRLTVL.

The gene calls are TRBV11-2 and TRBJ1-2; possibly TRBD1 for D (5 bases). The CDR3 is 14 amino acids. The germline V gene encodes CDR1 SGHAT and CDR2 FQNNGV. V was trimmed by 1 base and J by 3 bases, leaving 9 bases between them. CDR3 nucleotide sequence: TGTGCCAGCAGCTTAGTAGGGGCTGACTATGGCTACACCTTC. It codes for CASSLVGADYGYTF.

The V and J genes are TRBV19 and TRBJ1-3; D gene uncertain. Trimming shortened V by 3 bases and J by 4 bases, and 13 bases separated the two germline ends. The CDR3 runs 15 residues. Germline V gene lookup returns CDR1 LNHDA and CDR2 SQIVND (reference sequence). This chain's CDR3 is CASSIPPFGGNTIYF. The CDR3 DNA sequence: TGTGCCAGTAGTATCCCTCCTTTCGGCGGAAACACCATATATTTT.

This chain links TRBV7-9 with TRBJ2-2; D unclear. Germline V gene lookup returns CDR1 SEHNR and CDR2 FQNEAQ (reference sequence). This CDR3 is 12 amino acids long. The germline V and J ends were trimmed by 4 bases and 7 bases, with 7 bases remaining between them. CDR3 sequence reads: CASSSPRGELFF. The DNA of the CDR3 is TGTGCCAGCAGCTCCCCGCGCGGGGAGCTGTTTTTT.

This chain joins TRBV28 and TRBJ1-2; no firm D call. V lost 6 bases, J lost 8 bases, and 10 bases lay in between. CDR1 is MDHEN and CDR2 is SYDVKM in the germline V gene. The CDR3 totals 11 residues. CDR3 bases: TGTGCCAGCAGAGGGATCCTCGGCTACACCTTC. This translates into CASRGILGYTF.

In DNA, the CDR3 is TGTGCCAGCAACCTATCCGGGACAGATGGCTACACCTTC. This gives the protein CASNLSGTDGYTF. The chain uses TRBV28 and TRBJ1-2, with TRBD1 matching over 7 bases. There are 13 residues in the CDR3. Germline-derived CDR1 and CDR2 are MDHEN and SYDVKM. V lost 7 bases and J lost 6; bases outside the gene matches: 8.

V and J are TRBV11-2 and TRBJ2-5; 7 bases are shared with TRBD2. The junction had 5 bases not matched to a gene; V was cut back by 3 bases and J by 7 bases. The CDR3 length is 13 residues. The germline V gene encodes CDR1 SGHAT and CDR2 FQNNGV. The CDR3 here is CASSFAGDGTQYF. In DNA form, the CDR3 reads TGTGCCAGCAGCTTTGCGGGAGACGGGACCCAGTACTTC.

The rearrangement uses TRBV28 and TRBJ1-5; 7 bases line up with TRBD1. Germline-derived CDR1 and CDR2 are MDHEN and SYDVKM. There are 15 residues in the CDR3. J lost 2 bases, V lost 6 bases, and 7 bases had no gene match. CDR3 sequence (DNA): TGTGCCAGCAGCACCAGGGGGTTAGGCAATCAGCCCCAGCATTTT. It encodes CASSTRGLGNQPQHF.

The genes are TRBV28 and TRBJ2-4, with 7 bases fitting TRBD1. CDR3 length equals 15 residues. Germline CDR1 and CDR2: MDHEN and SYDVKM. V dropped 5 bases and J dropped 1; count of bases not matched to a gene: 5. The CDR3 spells CASSPTGKAKNIQYF. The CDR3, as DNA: TGTGCCAGCAGTCCGACAGGGAAGGCCAAAAACATTCAGTACTTC.